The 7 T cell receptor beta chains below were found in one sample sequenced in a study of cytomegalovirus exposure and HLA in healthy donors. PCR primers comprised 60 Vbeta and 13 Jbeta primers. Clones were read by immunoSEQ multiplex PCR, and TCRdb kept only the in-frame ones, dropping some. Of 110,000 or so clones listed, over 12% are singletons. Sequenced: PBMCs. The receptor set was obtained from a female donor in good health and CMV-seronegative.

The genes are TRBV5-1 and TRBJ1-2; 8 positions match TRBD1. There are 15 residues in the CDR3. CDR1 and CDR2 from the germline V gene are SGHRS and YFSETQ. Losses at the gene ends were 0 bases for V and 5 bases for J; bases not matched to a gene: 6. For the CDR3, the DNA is TGCGCCAGCAGCTTGGCCCTAGACAGGGGTTATGGCTACACCTTC. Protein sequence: CASSLALDRGYGYTF.

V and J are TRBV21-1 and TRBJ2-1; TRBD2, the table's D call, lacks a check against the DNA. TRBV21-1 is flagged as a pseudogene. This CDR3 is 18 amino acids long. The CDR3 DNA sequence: TGTGCCAGCAGCAAAAAACCTCTGGGGAGGCGGAAATACAATGAGCAGTTCTTC. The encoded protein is CASSKKPLGRRKYNEQFF.

Here the CDR3 reads CASSGLAISFHTQYF. The DNA of the CDR3 is TGTGCCAGCAGTGGACTAGCGATAAGTTTCCATACGCAGTATTTT. The chain uses TRBV6-1 and TRBJ2-3; 8 bases are shared with TRBD2. The V gene end was trimmed by 4 bases and the J gene end by 7 bases; junction bases not matched to a gene: 10. The V gene's germline CDR1 is MNHNS and CDR2 SASEGT. The CDR3 has 15 amino acids.

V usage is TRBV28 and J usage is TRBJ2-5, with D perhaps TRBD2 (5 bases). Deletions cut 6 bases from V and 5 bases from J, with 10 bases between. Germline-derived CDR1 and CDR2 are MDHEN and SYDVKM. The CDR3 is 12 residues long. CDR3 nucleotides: TGTGCCAGCAGAAGTGGCGGGGAGACCCAGTACTTC. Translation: CASRSGGETQYF.

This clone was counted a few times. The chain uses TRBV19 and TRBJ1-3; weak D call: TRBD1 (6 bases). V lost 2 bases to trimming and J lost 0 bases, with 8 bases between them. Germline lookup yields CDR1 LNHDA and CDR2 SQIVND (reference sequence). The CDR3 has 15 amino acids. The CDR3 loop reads CASSIRTVSGNTIYF. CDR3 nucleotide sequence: TGTGCCAGTAGTATACGGACAGTCTCTGGAAACACCATATATTTT.

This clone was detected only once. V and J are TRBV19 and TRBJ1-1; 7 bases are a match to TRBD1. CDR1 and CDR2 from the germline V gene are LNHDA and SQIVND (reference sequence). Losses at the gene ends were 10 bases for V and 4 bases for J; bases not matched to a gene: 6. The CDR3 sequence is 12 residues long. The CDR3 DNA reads TGTGCCACAGGACAGGCCCCCACTGAAGCTTTCTTT. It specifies CATGQAPTEAFF.

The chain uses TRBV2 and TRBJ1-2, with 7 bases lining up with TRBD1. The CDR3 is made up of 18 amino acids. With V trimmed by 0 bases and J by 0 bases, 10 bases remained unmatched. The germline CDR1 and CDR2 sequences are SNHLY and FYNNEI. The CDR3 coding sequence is TGTGCCAGCAGTGAAGCTGGGGACAGAACGTTTACTAACTATGGCTACACCTTC. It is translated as CASSEAGDRTFTNYGYTF.